These T cell receptor beta chains were read from a single sample in a study of spatial heterogeneity in lung cancer. TCRdb called the 5' RACE reads again in MiXCR, with one record for every CDR3 protein. The sample contains about 38,000 distinct CDR3 sequences, 7.5% of which appear only once. The sample in question was PBMCs, obtained at surgery. The receptors come from a male donor with early-stage non-small cell lung cancer. The CDR3 runs from the conserved cysteine through the conserved F or W. Each record gives: clone size, D gene, J gene, V gene, CDR3 protein, CDR3 DNA. The D gene is left open where the match is weak. Clone size is shown for a subset of rows, as once, few, many or a class of expanded clone.

clone size: many
D gene: .
J gene: TRBJ2-1
V gene: TRBV7-9
CDR3 protein: CASSLAMGYNEQFF
CDR3 DNA: TGTGCCAGCAGCTTAGCGATGGGTTACAATGAGCAGTTCTTC

clone size: many
D gene: .
J gene: TRBJ1-2
V gene: TRBV18
CDR3 protein: CASSPDRLGYTF
CDR3 DNA: TGTGCCAGCTCACCAGACAGGCTTGGCTACACCTTC

clone size: many
D gene: TRBD2
J gene: TRBJ2-3
V gene: TRBV4-3
CDR3 protein: CASSQNSGGARRSTDTQYF
CDR3 DNA: TGCGCCAGCAGCCAAAATAGCGGGGGGGCCCGGCGCAGCACAGATACGCAGTATTTT

clone size: many
D gene: .
J gene: TRBJ1-5
V gene: TRBV27
CDR3 protein: CASSPTRLGNQPQHF
CDR3 DNA: TGTGCCAGCAGTCCCACCAGGCTCGGCAATCAGCCCCAGCATTTT

clone size: .
D gene: .
J gene: TRBJ2-5
V gene: TRBV6-5
CDR3 protein: CASSSPAEQETQYF
CDR3 DNA: TGTGCCAGCAGTTCCCCTGCGGAGCAAGAGACCCAGTACTTC

clone size: .
D gene: .
J gene: TRBJ1-1
V gene: TRBV2
CDR3 protein: CASSENDRSNTEAFF
CDR3 DNA: TGTGCCAGCAGTGAAAACGACAGGAGTAACACTGAAGCTTTCTTT

clone size: many
D gene: .
J gene: TRBJ1-2
V gene: TRBV6-2/TRBV6-3
CDR3 protein: CASSYMENYGYTF
CDR3 DNA: TGTGCCAGCAGTTACATGGAAAACTATGGCTACACCTTC

clone size: .
D gene: TRBD1
J gene: TRBJ2-4
V gene: TRBV2
CDR3 protein: CASRRTGSGNIQYF
CDR3 DNA: TGTGCCAGCAGAAGGACAGGGTCCGGAAACATTCAGTACTTC

clone size: many
D gene: .
J gene: TRBJ1-5
V gene: TRBV6-2/TRBV6-3
CDR3 protein: CASRWSGQPQHF
CDR3 DNA: TGTGCCAGCAGGTGGAGTGGGCAGCCCCAGCATTTT

clone size: many
D gene: .
J gene: TRBJ1-5
V gene: TRBV27
CDR3 protein: CASSLVGNQPQHF
CDR3 DNA: TGTGCCAGCAGTTTAGTGGGCAATCAGCCCCAGCATTTT

clone size: many
D gene: TRBD2
J gene: TRBJ2-3
V gene: TRBV4-2
CDR3 protein: CASSQGLAGGPDTQYF
CDR3 DNA: TGTGCCAGCAGCCAGGGACTAGCGGGAGGGCCAGATACGCAGTATTTT

clone size: many
D gene: TRBD2
J gene: TRBJ2-3
V gene: TRBV7-2
CDR3 protein: CASSRTGLAGTDTQYF
CDR3 DNA: TGTGCCAGCAGCCGGACGGGACTAGCGGGCACAGATACGCAGTATTTT

clone size: .
D gene: .
J gene: TRBJ1-5
V gene: TRBV12-3/TRBV12-4
CDR3 protein: CASSRGGTPPNQPQHF
CDR3 DNA: TGTGCCAGCAGCCGGGGTGGTACACCTCCCAATCAGCCCCAGCATTTT

clone size: many
D gene: .
J gene: TRBJ2-1
V gene: TRBV10-2
CDR3 protein: CASRPPSVNEQFF
CDR3 DNA: TGCGCCAGCAGACCACCCTCGGTCAATGAGCAGTTCTTC

clone size: many
D gene: TRBD2
J gene: TRBJ2-3
V gene: TRBV9
CDR3 protein: CASSVGATSGIADTQYF
CDR3 DNA: TGTGCCAGCAGCGTAGGGGCTACTAGCGGGATCGCTGATACGCAGTATTTT

clone size: few
D gene: .
J gene: TRBJ2-1
V gene: TRBV12-2
CDR3 protein: CASRLVCGGSWYNEQFF
CDR3 DNA: TGTGCAAGTCGCTTAGTGTGTGGCGGGAGCTGGTACAATGAGCAGTTCTTC

clone size: few
D gene: .
J gene: TRBJ1-5
V gene: TRBV6-2/TRBV6-3
CDR3 protein: CASTKGRAGSNQPQHF
CDR3 DNA: TGTGCCAGCACCAAGGGGAGGGCGGGTAGCAATCAGCCCCAGCATTTT

clone size: many
D gene: .
J gene: TRBJ1-3
V gene: TRBV20-1
CDR3 protein: CSARGDSGNTIYF
CDR3 DNA: TGCAGTGCTAGGGGAGATTCTGGAAACACCATATATTTT

clone size: few
D gene: TRBD1
J gene: TRBJ2-1
V gene: TRBV6-4
CDR3 protein: CASSEPGQLIRSYNEQFF
CDR3 DNA: TGTGCCAGCAGTGAACCGGGACAGCTGATCCGCTCCTACAATGAGCAGTTCTTC

clone size: .
D gene: .
J gene: TRBJ2-3
V gene: TRBV30
CDR3 protein: CAWSDNRGYTDTQYF
CDR3 DNA: TGTGCCTGGAGCGATAATAGGGGGTACACAGATACGCAGTATTTT

clone size: .
D gene: TRBD2
J gene: TRBJ2-1
V gene: TRBV6-5
CDR3 protein: CASSKPGGLRNEQFF
CDR3 DNA: TGTGCCAGCAGTAAACCGGGGGGACTGCGCAATGAGCAGTTCTTC

clone size: many
D gene: .
J gene: TRBJ1-1
V gene: TRBV5-1
CDR3 protein: CASGFGGEAEAFF
CDR3 DNA: TGCGCCAGCGGCTTTGGAGGGGAGGCTGAAGCTTTCTTT

clone size: few
D gene: TRBD1
J gene: TRBJ1-1
V gene: TRBV27
CDR3 protein: CASYRDRSYTEAFF
CDR3 DNA: TGTGCCAGCTACCGGGACAGGAGTTACACTGAAGCTTTCTTT

clone size: .
D gene: TRBD1
J gene: TRBJ1-2
V gene: TRBV25-1
CDR3 protein: CASSFRTGTNYGYTF
CDR3 DNA: TGTGCCAGCAGTTTTCGGACAGGAACGAACTATGGCTACACCTTC

clone size: .
D gene: .
J gene: TRBJ2-5
V gene: TRBV20-1
CDR3 protein: CSAREVLQETQYF
CDR3 DNA: TGCAGTGCTAGAGAGGTCCTCCAAGAGACCCAGTACTTC

clone size: many
D gene: TRBD1
J gene: TRBJ2-7
V gene: TRBV4-3
CDR3 protein: CASSRDPDRAGEQYF
CDR3 DNA: TGCGCCAGCAGCCGGGATCCAGACAGGGCCGGCGAGCAGTACTTC

clone size: many
D gene: .
J gene: TRBJ2-7
V gene: TRBV5-1
CDR3 protein: CASSPGPPSYEQYF
CDR3 DNA: TGCGCCAGCAGCCCCGGACCGCCCTCCTACGAGCAGTACTTC

clone size: many
D gene: .
J gene: TRBJ1-5
V gene: TRBV19
CDR3 protein: CASSLGASNQPQHF
CDR3 DNA: TGTGCCAGTAGTCTCGGCGCGAGCAATCAGCCCCAGCATTTT

clone size: few
D gene: .
J gene: TRBJ1-3
V gene: TRBV4-3
CDR3 protein: CASSQDRGWDTIYF
CDR3 DNA: TGCGCCAGCAGCCAAGATAGGGGCTGGGACACCATATATTTT

clone size: .
D gene: TRBD2
J gene: TRBJ2-5
V gene: TRBV9
CDR3 protein: CASSLLAGGYQETQYF
CDR3 DNA: TGTGCCAGCAGCCTATTAGCGGGAGGCTACCAAGAGACCCAGTACTTC

clone size: many
D gene: .
J gene: TRBJ1-1
V gene: TRBV12-3/TRBV12-4
CDR3 protein: CASSLRTGRGAAFF
CDR3 DNA: TGTGCCAGCAGTTTACGGACCGGGCGGGGGGCAGCTTTCTTT

clone size: many
D gene: TRBD2
J gene: TRBJ2-7
V gene: TRBV6-5
CDR3 protein: CASSPGAGGTYEQYF
CDR3 DNA: TGTGCCAGCAGCCCCGGTGCGGGGGGAACCTACGAGCAGTACTTC

clone size: few
D gene: .
J gene: TRBJ1-2
V gene: TRBV6-5
CDR3 protein: CASTPLGGNYGYTF
CDR3 DNA: TGTGCCAGCACACCTCTGGGGGGAAACTATGGCTACACCTTC

clone size: many
D gene: .
J gene: TRBJ2-4
V gene: TRBV29-1
CDR3 protein: CSVEQGPKNIQYF
CDR3 DNA: TGCAGCGTTGAGCAGGGACCGAAAAACATTCAGTACTTC

clone size: few
D gene: .
J gene: TRBJ2-4
V gene: TRBV20-1
CDR3 protein: CSVLTPAKNIQYF
CDR3 DNA: TGCAGTGTGCTTACGCCAGCCAAAAACATTCAGTACTTC

clone size: few
D gene: .
J gene: TRBJ2-2
V gene: TRBV6-5
CDR3 protein: CASSYSATYTGELFF
CDR3 DNA: TGTGCCAGCAGTTACTCAGCTACTTACACCGGGGAGCTGTTTTTT

clone size: .
D gene: .
J gene: TRBJ1-5
V gene: TRBV7-2
CDR3 protein: CASSPKGPSNQPQHF
CDR3 DNA: TGTGCCAGCAGCCCGAAAGGTCCGAGCAATCAGCCCCAGCATTTT

clone size: few
D gene: .
J gene: TRBJ1-4
V gene: TRBV19
CDR3 protein: CASSTLLGSHEKLFF
CDR3 DNA: TGTGCCAGTAGTACCCTTTTGGGAAGTCATGAAAAACTGTTTTTT

clone size: many
D gene: .
J gene: TRBJ2-5
V gene: TRBV6-2/TRBV6-3
CDR3 protein: CASSFVSTTQYF
CDR3 DNA: TGTGCCAGCAGTTTCGTCAGTACGACCCAGTACTTC

clone size: few
D gene: .
J gene: TRBJ1-2
V gene: TRBV4-1
CDR3 protein: CASSQVRSVDGYTF
CDR3 DNA: TGCGCCAGCAGCCAAGTTAGATCCGTCGATGGCTACACCTTC

clone size: many
D gene: TRBD1
J gene: TRBJ2-1
V gene: TRBV5-1
CDR3 protein: CASSLGTGGNEQFF
CDR3 DNA: TGCGCCAGCAGCTTGGGGACAGGGGGGAATGAGCAGTTCTTC

clone size: many
D gene: .
J gene: TRBJ2-3
V gene: TRBV6-6
CDR3 protein: CASGSGRRDTQYF
CDR3 DNA: TGTGCCAGCGGGAGTGGGAGGCGGGATACGCAGTATTTT

clone size: few
D gene: .
J gene: TRBJ2-2
V gene: TRBV12-3/TRBV12-4
CDR3 protein: CASSLVVTGELFF
CDR3 DNA: TGTGCCAGCAGTTTGGTTGTCACCGGGGAGCTGTTTTTT

clone size: many
D gene: TRBD2
J gene: TRBJ2-1
V gene: TRBV28
CDR3 protein: CASHGLRGGQNEQFF
CDR3 DNA: TGTGCCAGCCACGGGCTGCGGGGGGGCCAGAATGAGCAGTTCTTC

clone size: few
D gene: .
J gene: TRBJ2-1
V gene: TRBV29-1
CDR3 protein: CSARREGDEQFF
CDR3 DNA: TGCAGCGCCCGCCGGGAAGGGGATGAGCAGTTCTTC

clone size: few
D gene: TRBD2
J gene: TRBJ2-2
V gene: TRBV7-2
CDR3 protein: CASSPSGGANTGELFF
CDR3 DNA: TGTGCCAGCAGCCCTAGCGGGGGCGCGAACACCGGGGAGCTGTTTTTT

clone size: .
D gene: .
J gene: TRBJ2-3
V gene: TRBV24-1
CDR3 protein: CATSDEPRGADTQYF
CDR3 DNA: TGTGCCACCAGTGACGAACCCCGGGGCGCAGATACGCAGTATTTT

clone size: many
D gene: TRBD1
J gene: TRBJ2-6
V gene: TRBV27
CDR3 protein: CASSLIRDRGLPGANVLTF
CDR3 DNA: TGTGCCAGCAGTTTAATTCGGGACAGGGGGCTCCCTGGGGCCAACGTCCTGACTTTC

clone size: few
D gene: .
J gene: TRBJ2-3
V gene: TRBV5-1
CDR3 protein: CASRSRPGYTDTQYF
CDR3 DNA: TGCGCCAGCAGGTCCCGACCGGGGTACACAGATACGCAGTATTTT

clone size: few
D gene: TRBD2
J gene: TRBJ2-1
V gene: TRBV18
CDR3 protein: CASSPRIAGGKHNEQFF
CDR3 DNA: TGTGCCAGCTCACCAAGGATAGCGGGGGGGAAACACAATGAGCAGTTCTTC